This TCR beta chain came from a study of CDR3 diversity in severe acne. This clonotype was observed once. The CDR3 covers 18 residues. Germline CDR1 reads SGHTA; CDR2 reads FQGNSA. V gave up 5 bases and J gave up 3 bases; unmatched junction bases: 9. MiXCR, applied by TCRdb to the PCR reads, yields one record per CDR3 protein. The table has some 84,000 distinct CDR3 sequences, under 65% seen once. Sequenced sample: blood. The sequence was obtained from a male donor in good health, without acne. This chain uses TRBV7-2 with TRBJ2-2; 13 bases fit TRBD2. The CDR3 nucleotides read TGTGCCAGCAGCACCTTACTAGCGGGAGGGCGGGACACCGGGGAGCTGTTTTTT. This codes for CASSTLLAGGRDTGELFF.